These T cell receptor beta chains were read from a single sample in a study of cytomegalovirus exposure and HLA in healthy donors. Assay: immunoSEQ multiplex PCR; the TCRdb copy retains only in-frame clones and omits some. The table lists 74,000 or so clones, approximately 75% of them singletons. Sequenced input: PBMCs. These TCRs come from a woman aged 40 to 50 in good health and CMV-seronegative. Each CDR3 is given with its conserved first and last residue. The order of the fields is clone size, D gene, V gene, J gene, CDR3 DNA, CDR3 protein. D genes are given only for firm matches. Where a row states a size, it is once, few, many or the class of an expanded clone; other rows omit it.

>-|-|TRBV6-5|TRBJ1-2
TGTGCCAGCAAGGGGCGTGGGTATGGCTACACCTTC
CASKGRGYGYTF
>-|TRBD1|TRBV5-1|TRBJ2-7
TGCGCCAGCAGCTTGGGGACAGGGGGTCTCTACGAGCAGTACTTC
CASSLGTGGLYEQYF
>once|TRBD1|TRBV10-3|TRBJ1-2
TGTGCCATCAGTGACCCCACGCTGGACAGGCTGGGGATCTATGGCTACACCTTC
CAISDPTLDRLGIYGYTF
>-|-|TRBV9|TRBJ1-1
TGTGCCAGCAGCGGATTAGGAAGGAGCACTGAAGCTTTCTTT
CASSGLGRSTEAFF
>-|TRBD2|TRBV5-6|TRBJ2-3
TGTGCCAGCAGCTCTACGACTAGCTCCTATACAGATACGCAGTATTTT
CASSSTTSSYTDTQYF
>-|-|TRBV7-2|TRBJ1-6
TGTGCCAGCAGCTTAGACAGGCAATCACCCCTCCACTTT
CASSLDRQSPLHF
>-|TRBD1|TRBV2|TRBJ1-5
TGTGCCAGCATCAGGGACAGGGAGGATCAGCCCCAGCATTTT
CASIRDREDQPQHF
>-|TRBD1|TRBV19|TRBJ1-6
TGTGCCAGCGGGACAGGGGGCGCGGGGGGTAATTCACCCCTCCACTTT
CASGTGGAGGNSPLHF
>few|-|TRBV5-3|TRBJ1-3
TGTGCCAGAAGCTTGAAAGGGGCAGCTGGAAACACCATATATTTT
CARSLKGAAGNTIYF
>-|TRBD2|TRBV5-1|TRBJ2-5
TGCGCCAGCAGCCCCGGAGGCCCGGGGGGGACCCAGTACTTC
CASSPGGPGGTQYF